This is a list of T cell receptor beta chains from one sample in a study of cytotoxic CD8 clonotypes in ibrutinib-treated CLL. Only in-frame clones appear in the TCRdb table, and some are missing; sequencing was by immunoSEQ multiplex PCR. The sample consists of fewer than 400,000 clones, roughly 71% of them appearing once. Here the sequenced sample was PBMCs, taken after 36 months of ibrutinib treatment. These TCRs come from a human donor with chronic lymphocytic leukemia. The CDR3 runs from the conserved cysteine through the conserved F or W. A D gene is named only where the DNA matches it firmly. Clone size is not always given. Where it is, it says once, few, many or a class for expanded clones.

cdr3_nt: TGTGCCAGCAGCGTAGAAGGCAGGGGTCAGGGTGGCTACACCTTC; cdr3_aa: CASSVEGRGQGGYTF; d_call: -; clone_size: -; v_call: TRBV9; j_call: TRBJ1-2; cdr3_length: 15
cdr3_nt: TGTGCCAGCAGCTTGGGGACAGGGTTTTACGAGCAGTACTTC; cdr3_aa: CASSLGTGFYEQYF; d_call: TRBD1; clone_size: few; v_call: TRBV5-6; j_call: TRBJ2-7; cdr3_length: 14
cdr3_nt: TGTGCCAGGCAGACAGGGGAATCTCATACAGATACGCAGTATTTT; cdr3_aa: CARQTGESHTDTQYF; d_call: -; clone_size: -; v_call: TRBV21-1; j_call: TRBJ2-3; cdr3_length: 15
cdr3_nt: TGCGCCAGCAGCCAAGGACAGGAACGCTACGAGCAGTACTTC; cdr3_aa: CASSQGQERYEQYF; d_call: -; clone_size: -; v_call: TRBV4-1; j_call: TRBJ2-7; cdr3_length: 14
cdr3_nt: TGTGCCAGCTCACTGACTAGCGGGAGGGAGACCCAGTACTTC; cdr3_aa: CASSLTSGRETQYF; d_call: TRBD2; clone_size: -; v_call: TRBV18; j_call: TRBJ2-5; cdr3_length: 14
cdr3_nt: TGTGCCAGCAGCGGCGAATGGACTAGCGGGAGTGGTGATACGCAGTATTTT; cdr3_aa: CASSGEWTSGSGDTQYF; d_call: TRBD2; clone_size: once; v_call: TRBV9; j_call: TRBJ2-3; cdr3_length: 17
cdr3_nt: TGCGCCAGCAGCGGGCTAGCGGGAGCCGAGCAGTACTTC; cdr3_aa: CASSGLAGAEQYF; d_call: TRBD2; clone_size: -; v_call: TRBV5-1; j_call: TRBJ2-7; cdr3_length: 13
cdr3_nt: TGTGCCAGCGCCAGGACCCCGGGGCGGAACGAGCAGTACTTC; cdr3_aa: CASARTPGRNEQYF; d_call: -; clone_size: -; v_call: TRBV2; j_call: TRBJ2-7; cdr3_length: 14
cdr3_nt: TGTGCCAGCTCACCCAAGGACAGGATCTCTGGAAACACCATATATTTT; cdr3_aa: CASSPKDRISGNTIYF; d_call: TRBD1; clone_size: -; v_call: TRBV18; j_call: TRBJ1-3; cdr3_length: 16
cdr3_nt: TGTGCCAGCAAAACACCCGTTAGCAATCAGCCCCAGCATTTT; cdr3_aa: CASKTPVSNQPQHF; d_call: -; clone_size: -; v_call: TRBV28; j_call: TRBJ1-5; cdr3_length: 14
cdr3_nt: TGCGCCAGCAGCGCCAGACTAGCGGGCTCGGTAGAGCAGTACTTC; cdr3_aa: CASSARLAGSVEQYF; d_call: TRBD2; clone_size: -; v_call: TRBV5-1; j_call: TRBJ2-7; cdr3_length: 15
cdr3_nt: TGTGCCAGCAGGGAGGGACTGGCTAACTATGGCTACACCTTC; cdr3_aa: CASREGLANYGYTF; d_call: -; clone_size: few; v_call: TRBV2; j_call: TRBJ1-2; cdr3_length: 14
cdr3_nt: TGTGCCAGCAGCATGATCAATGAGCAGTTCTTC; cdr3_aa: CASSMINEQFF; d_call: -; clone_size: -; v_call: TRBV5-4; j_call: TRBJ2-1; cdr3_length: 11
cdr3_nt: TGCGCCAGCAGCCAAGATCCCGGGGATAACTATGGCTACACCTTC; cdr3_aa: CASSQDPGDNYGYTF; d_call: -; clone_size: -; v_call: TRBV4-1; j_call: TRBJ1-2; cdr3_length: 15
cdr3_nt: TGTGCCAGCAGCTTTGCGGGGGGGACAGATACGCAGTATTTT; cdr3_aa: CASSFAGGTDTQYF; d_call: TRBD2; clone_size: once; v_call: TRBV5-6; j_call: TRBJ2-3; cdr3_length: 14
cdr3_nt: TGTGCCAGCAGCGTAGATGGTAGCGGGGGAGGGGATACGCAGTATTTT; cdr3_aa: CASSVDGSGGGDTQYF; d_call: TRBD2; clone_size: -; v_call: TRBV9; j_call: TRBJ2-3; cdr3_length: 16
cdr3_nt: TGTGCCAGCAGCTTAGTCACAGCGAACACTGAAGCTTTCTTT; cdr3_aa: CASSLVTANTEAFF; d_call: -; clone_size: -; v_call: TRBV7-2; j_call: TRBJ1-1; cdr3_length: 14
cdr3_nt: TGTGCCAGTTCACGGAGGAATCAGCCCCAGCATTTT; cdr3_aa: CASSRRNQPQHF; d_call: -; clone_size: few; v_call: TRBV28; j_call: TRBJ1-5; cdr3_length: 12
cdr3_nt: TGTGCCAGCAGTTTTAGTCGAGCCTACGAGCAGTACTTC; cdr3_aa: CASSFSRAYEQYF; d_call: -; clone_size: -; v_call: TRBV2; j_call: TRBJ2-7; cdr3_length: 13
cdr3_nt: TGTGCCAGCTCACCACGCGGGGGCGCTGAGCAAGAGACCCAGTACTTC; cdr3_aa: CASSPRGGAEQETQYF; d_call: -; clone_size: -; v_call: TRBV18; j_call: TRBJ2-5; cdr3_length: 16
cdr3_nt: TGTGCCAGCAGTGACCCGGGGAAACTGTTTTTT; cdr3_aa: CASSDPGKLFF; d_call: -; clone_size: few; v_call: TRBV25-1; j_call: TRBJ1-4; cdr3_length: 11
cdr3_nt: TGCGCCAGCAGCCCTTTTGCGGGGAGAGATACGCAGTATTTT; cdr3_aa: CASSPFAGRDTQYF; d_call: -; clone_size: -; v_call: TRBV10-1; j_call: TRBJ2-3; cdr3_length: 14
cdr3_nt: TGCGCCAGCAATCGGGTGGAAGCAGATACGCAGTATTTT; cdr3_aa: CASNRVEADTQYF; d_call: -; clone_size: few; v_call: TRBV5-1; j_call: TRBJ2-3; cdr3_length: 13
cdr3_nt: TGTGCCAGCTCACCTAGCCTGGATACGCAGTATTTT; cdr3_aa: CASSPSLDTQYF; d_call: -; clone_size: -; v_call: TRBV2; j_call: TRBJ2-3; cdr3_length: 12
cdr3_nt: TGCGCCAGCAGCCAAGTGGGGGTAGAAACCTTC; cdr3_aa: CASSQVGVETF; d_call: -; clone_size: -; v_call: TRBV4-1; j_call: TRBJ1-2; cdr3_length: 11
cdr3_nt: TGTGCCAGCAGCGTAACAGGGGGCCCAGCGAGGGATGAGCAGTTCTTC; cdr3_aa: CASSVTGGPARDEQFF; d_call: TRBD1; clone_size: -; v_call: TRBV9; j_call: TRBJ2-1; cdr3_length: 16
cdr3_nt: TGTGCCAGCAGCCCACTTACAGGGGGCGCTGGAAACACCATATATTTT; cdr3_aa: CASSPLTGGAGNTIYF; d_call: TRBD1; clone_size: -; v_call: TRBV7-6; j_call: TRBJ1-3; cdr3_length: 16
cdr3_nt: TGCGCCAGCAGCCAACACTACAGCTACTACGAGCAGTACTTC; cdr3_aa: CASSQHYSYYEQYF; d_call: -; clone_size: -; v_call: TRBV4-1; j_call: TRBJ2-7; cdr3_length: 14
cdr3_nt: TGTGCCAGCAGCTTTAGTCGGGGGGACGATGAGCAGTTCTTC; cdr3_aa: CASSFSRGDDEQFF; d_call: TRBD2; clone_size: -; v_call: TRBV11-3; j_call: TRBJ2-1; cdr3_length: 14
cdr3_nt: TGTGCCACTAAGGGGGATAACTATGGCTACACCTTC; cdr3_aa: CATKGDNYGYTF; d_call: -; clone_size: -; v_call: TRBV27; j_call: TRBJ1-2; cdr3_length: 12
cdr3_nt: TGCGCCAGCAGCCCGAGGGGGGTCCTGACTAGGGAGTACAATGAGCAGTTCTTC; cdr3_aa: CASSPRGVLTREYNEQFF; d_call: -; clone_size: -; v_call: TRBV5-1; j_call: TRBJ2-1; cdr3_length: 18
cdr3_nt: TGTGCCAGCTCACCTGGGTGGGGCTCCTACGAGCAGTACTTC; cdr3_aa: CASSPGWGSYEQYF; d_call: -; clone_size: -; v_call: TRBV18; j_call: TRBJ2-7; cdr3_length: 14
cdr3_nt: TGTGCCAGCATCCAGAGGCGGCGGGGGGGCCTCGGCGAGCAGTACTTC; cdr3_aa: CASIQRRRGGLGEQYF; d_call: TRBD2; clone_size: -; v_call: TRBV2; j_call: TRBJ2-7; cdr3_length: 16
cdr3_nt: TGTGCCAGCAGCCATAGTTTGCAGCGGGGGGGCAATGAGCAGTTCTTC; cdr3_aa: CASSHSLQRGGNEQFF; d_call: TRBD2; clone_size: -; v_call: TRBV4-2; j_call: TRBJ2-1; cdr3_length: 16